Sequencing of this T cell receptor beta chain was carried out in a study of T-cell memory formation after mild COVID-19. Across the study: Across donors, TCR clusters were largely donor specific. The study, taken as a whole, reports: The main location of contracting CD4+ clones was CM and EM, and that of contracting CD8+ clones was EMRA.

There are 16 residues in the CDR3. V was shortened by 0 bases and J by 4 bases, with 16 bases between the two germline ends. The germline V gene has CDR1 LGHNA and CDR2 YSLEER. This clonotype was recorded only once. Antigen unknown. UMIs and sample barcodes were carried by the TCR alpha and TCR beta cDNA libraries that 5'RACE produced using constant-segment primers. Each CDR3 protein gets one entry after TCRdb re-called the 5' RACE reads with MiXCR. Of roughly 370,000 distinct CDR3 sequences listed, more than 15% are singletons. The V call is TRBV4-3, the J call TRBJ2-7; D is possibly TRBD1 (5 bases). The receptor was derived from a man aged 18 to 29 who had mild COVID-19 (a few samples of this study predate the infection). Cell type and time point are not known. Specimen: PBMCs or a T cell subset sorted from them (not recorded which). The CDR3 is CASSQDLGQGRYEQYF. For the CDR3, the DNA is TGCGCCAGCAGCCAAGATTTGGGGCAGGGCCGGTACGAGCAGTACTTC.